The 11 T cell receptor beta chains reported below all come from one sample, sequenced in a study of T cells in Graves' hyperthyroidism and ophthalmopathy. Amplification of TCR beta CDR3 regions was performed using RNA transcripts as template. Initially, a first-round RT-PCR of the TCR CDR3 employed the HTBI primer set. TCRdb re-called the multiplex PCR reads with MiXCR, one entry per CDR3 protein. This sample has about 480,000 distinct CDR3 sequences, with 13% to 15% found just once. The sequenced sample consisted of blood. The receptors come from a woman between 18 and 29 years old with Graves' hyperthyroidism.

This clonotype was seen ten or more times. V usage is TRBV6-2 or TRBV6-3 and J usage is TRBJ1-2, with unresolved D. The V and J ends lost 7 bases and 11 bases respectively, with 26 bases between them. The CDR3 is 15 residues long. The germline gives CDR1 MNHEY, CDR2 SVGEGT. The CDR3 is CASNELAGPYQEYTF. The CDR3 DNA follows: TGTGCCAGCAATGAGCTTGCCGGGCCTTACCAAGAGTACACCTTC.

The chain has TRBV6-1 and TRBJ1-1; 9 bases line up with TRBD1. The trim removed 4 bases at V and 4 bases at J, leaving 7 bases unmatched. This CDR3 contains 15 residues. CDR1 is MNHNS and CDR2 is SASEGT in the germline V gene. CDR3 region: CASSGAQGAGTEAFF. The CDR3 nucleotides read TGTGCCAGCAGTGGGGCACAGGGGGCAGGCACTGAAGCTTTCTTT.

The chain links TRBV20-1 to TRBJ2-6; 9 nucleotides line up with TRBD2. CDR1 is DFQATT, CDR2 SNEGSKA, per germline (reference sequence). V shed 6 bases and J 2 bases; nucleotides not matched to a gene: 14. The CDR3 has 18 amino acids. CDR3 sequence reads: CSAESDSGGGPGANVLTF. The DNA of the CDR3 is TGCAGTGCCGAATCAGATAGCGGGGGAGGCCCTGGGGCCAACGTCCTGACTTTC.

This clonotype was found many times. J is TRBJ1-5 and V is TRBV12-3 or TRBV12-4; D gene unclear. The CDR3 runs 15 residues. Deletions cut 1 base from V and 7 bases from J, with 14 bases between. The CDR3 is CASSLGRRSWQPQHF. Written as DNA, the CDR3 is TGTGCCAGCAGTTTAGGACGCAGATCATGGCAGCCCCAGCATTTT.

CDR3 loop: CATSDGQAGGYTF. CDR3 nucleotide sequence: TGTGCCACCAGTGACGGACAGGCGGGGGGCTACACCTTC. This chain connects TRBV24-1 to TRBJ1-2; 7 nucleotides line up with TRBD1. Germline lookup yields CDR1 KGHDR and CDR2 SFDVKD. The CDR3 covers 13 residues. V lost 4 bases, J lost 8 bases, and 6 bases stayed unmatched.

In this sample, this clonotype turned up a few times. This chain connects TRBV3-1 to TRBJ1-1, with D possibly TRBD1 on 6 matching bases. V lost 3 bases to trimming and J lost 3 bases, with 14 bases between them. The CDR3 sequence is 15 residues long. Looked up from germline, CDR1 is LGHDT and CDR2 is YNNKEL (reference sequence). In DNA form, the CDR3 reads TGTGCCAGCAGCCACAGAGCACAGGGAGACACTGAAGCTTTCTTT. As protein: CASSHRAQGDTEAFF.

The chain joins TRBV6-1 to TRBJ2-3; TRBD1 might be the D (5 bases). Per germline, CDR1 MNHNS and CDR2 SASEGT. There are 12 residues in the CDR3. V lost 7 bases and J 6 bases, leaving 11 bases between the germline ends. This chain's CDR3 is CASNGGADTQYF. The CDR3 DNA is TGTGCCAGCAATGGTGGGGCCGATACGCAGTATTTT.

This clonotype was found a few times. The chain couples TRBV30 to TRBJ2-2; D might be TRBD1 (6 bases). Germline V gene lookup returns CDR1 GTSNPN and CDR2 SVGIG (reference sequence). Trimming took 3 bases from V and 4 from J, leaving 12 bases between them. This CDR3 spans 14 amino acids. CDR3 protein: CAWRRTVGTGELFF. DNA for the CDR3: TGTGCCTGGAGGAGGACAGTCGGCACCGGGGAGCTGTTTTTT.

This clonotype was observed at least ten times. J is TRBJ1-2 and V is TRBV30; possible D gene TRBD1, 5 bases. CDR3 length: 13 amino acids. Germline loops: CDR1 GTSNPN, CDR2 SVGIG (reference sequence). Between the trimmed V and J ends, which lost 0 bases and 6 bases, there was a span of 11 bases. CDR3 DNA sequence: TGTGCCTGGAGTGTACATCTAGGGGATGGCTACACCTTC. It is translated as CAWSVHLGDGYTF.

This clonotype has at least ten counts. The rearrangement joins TRBV29-1 to TRBJ2-7; 9 bases agree with TRBD2. Germline V gene lookup returns CDR1 SQVTM and CDR2 ANQGSEA. The J segment lost 5 bases and the V segment lost 5 bases, leaving 7 bases of the junction unmatched. The CDR3 is 13 amino acids. The CDR3 is CSVPSSGTHEQYF. The CDR3, as DNA: TGCAGCGTTCCATCTAGCGGGACCCACGAGCAGTACTTC.

Points on this clonotype: One base away lies a much larger clone, so this may be a sequencing read error. This chain uses TRBV2 with TRBJ2-1; maybe TRBD1 (6 bases). Germline CDR1 is SNHLY and CDR2 is FYNNEI. This CDR3 is 13 amino acids long. Trimming cost V 10 bases and J 2 bases, with 12 bases left between them. The CDR3 here is CATGSGAYNEQFF. The CDR3 DNA sequence: TGTGCCACCGGGTCAGGGGCCTACAATGAGCAGTTCTTC.